Shown below are 30 T cell receptor beta chains from a single sample sequenced in a study of metastatic and nonmetastatic thyroid tumors. TCRdb redid the clone calls on the PCR reads using MiXCR. The sample carries tens of thousands of clones, 9.5% to 13% recorded once. All patients reached thyroid surgery having received no treatment beforehand. Sequencing was performed on blood. Every receptor here comes from a male donor with papillary thyroid cancer or a benign thyroid nodule (not recorded which). Some clones in this sample may be carry-over from other donors' samples.

The table lists this clone with many counts. V usage is TRBV11-2 and J usage is TRBJ2-3; 8 bases agree with TRBD1. The CDR3 totals 15 residues. The germline CDR1 and CDR2 sequences are SGHAT and FQNNGV. V lost 5 bases to trimming and J lost 3 bases; unmatched junction nucleotides: 7. The CDR3 nucleotides read TGTGCCAGCAGCCCTCCAGGACAGGGTACAGATACGCAGTATTTT. It translates to CASSPPGQGTDTQYF.

A word on this clone: This may be a read error, as it is one base from a much larger clone. V usage is TRBV7-9 and J usage is TRBJ1-1; the D is unclear. V lost 6 bases and J lost 3, with 14 bases in between. Germline loops: CDR1 SEHNR, CDR2 FQNEAQ (reference sequence). The CDR3 runs 14 residues. The CDR3 bases are TGTGCCAGCAGAGTACATGGCTTGGACACTGAAGCTTTCTTT. It specifies CASRVHGLDTEAFF.

The CDR3 sequence is CAWSSLEASYTEAFF. Written as DNA, the CDR3 is TGTGCCTGGAGTTCTCTGGAGGCCTCCTACACTGAAGCTTTCTTT. The chain recombines TRBV30 with TRBJ1-1; D is unresolved. Germline-derived CDR1 and CDR2 are GTSNPN and SVGIG (reference sequence). Trimming cost V 2 bases and J 3 bases, with 16 bases left between them. The CDR3 covers 15 residues.

On this clone itself: A junction boundary mismatches the germline segment, possibly from a read error. This sequence joins TRBV28 and TRBJ2-2; 7 bases are a match to TRBD1. The CDR3 is 16 amino acids. Germline V gene data show CDR1 as MDHEN and CDR2 as SYDVKM. CDR3 sequence: CASSSYRGPYTVELFF. The CDR3 DNA reads TGTGCCAGCAGTTCTTACAGGGGCCCGTACACCGTGGAGCTGTTTTTT.

In the case of this clone: The junction shows a germline mismatch at one end, possibly a read error. V usage is TRBV4-3 and J usage is TRBJ2-7; D is ambiguous. The CDR3 contains 13 residues. Germline V CDR1 and CDR2: LGHNA, YSLEER. The CDR3 sequence: CASSQYPGYEQYF. In DNA form, the CDR3 reads TGCGCCAGCAGCCAATATCCCGGCTACGAGCAGTACTTT.

This clone was detected many times. The chain links TRBV20-1 to TRBJ1-6; no definite D call. Looked up from germline, CDR1 is DFQATT and CDR2 is SNEGSKA (reference sequence). The CDR3 loop spans 16 amino acids. Trimming removed 0 bases from V and 10 bases from J, with 19 bases in between. The CDR3 loop reads CSARDARTEHGSPLHF. The CDR3 coding sequence is TGCAGTGCTAGAGATGCAAGAACCGAACACGGGTCACCCCTCCACTTT.

At least ten counts were recorded for this clone. The junction and the germline gene differ at one end; a read error may be behind it. The same CDR3 arises from other DNA sequences in this sample as well. The chain combines TRBV20-1 with TRBJ2-7; a weak D match, TRBD1 (6 bases). Germline V CDR1 and CDR2: DFQATT, SNEGSKA (reference sequence). The CDR3 sequence is 15 residues long. CDR3 sequence: CSARGQGRLTYGQYF. CDR3 DNA sequence: TGCAGTGCTAGAGGTCAGGGGCGACTCACCTACGGGCAGTACTTC.

This clone has a count of ten or more. The chain recombines TRBV4-3 with TRBJ2-3, with D possibly being TRBD1 (6 bases). The V gene's germline CDR1 is LGHNA and CDR2 YSLEER. The CDR3 loop spans 16 amino acids. V shed 1 base and J shed 1 base, with 12 bases lying between them. The CDR3 sequence is CASSQVAGVGTDTQYF. Here the CDR3 DNA reads TGCGCCAGCAGCCAAGTCGCAGGGGTCGGCACAGATACGCAGTATTTT.

This clone has ten or more counts. The V call is TRBV20-1, the J call TRBJ1-1, with no clear D. This CDR3 spans 11 amino acids. Germline CDR1 reads DFQATT; CDR2 reads SNEGSKA (reference sequence). The CDR3 bases are TGCATGATCCGCCGGCCCACTGAAGCTTTCTTT. This sequence encodes CMIRRPTEAFF.

This clone appeared many times. V and J are TRBV19 and TRBJ2-3; TRBD2 might be the D (6 bases). V lost 3 bases and J lost 2, with 9 bases in between. The CDR3 length is 14 residues. CDR1 is LNHDA and CDR2 is SQIVND in the germline V gene (reference sequence). CDR3 loop: CASSMVAATDTQYF. CDR3 bases: TGTGCCAGTAGTATGGTAGCGGCCACAGATACGCAGTATTTT.

This clone was observed at least ten times. The chain carries TRBV19 and TRBJ2-7, with no clear D. The CDR3 contains 12 residues. Trimming removed 4 bases from V and 7 bases from J, with 11 bases in between. Germline CDR1 LNHDA, CDR2 SQIVND (reference sequence). The CDR3 loop is CASSRNYREQYF. CDR3 DNA: TGTGCCAGTAGTAGGAACTACCGGGAGCAGTACTTC.

This clone was picked up a small number of times. This chain uses TRBV28 with TRBJ2-7, with 7 nucleotides matching TRBD1. After removal of 5 bases from V and 3 bases from J, the junction contained 7 bases not matched to a gene. This CDR3 comprises 14 residues. Germline V gene sequence: CDR1 MDHEN, CDR2 SYDVKM. The CDR3 coding sequence is TGTGCCAGCAGTAACGTAGGGGGCGACTACGAGCAGTACTTC. Protein product: CASSNVGGDYEQYF.

Worth noting for this clone: A junction end diverges from the germline sequence, so it may reflect a read error. The chain joins TRBV6-2 or TRBV6-3 to TRBJ2-6; possibly TRBD1 or TRBD2 for D (5 bases each). The CDR3 is made up of 15 amino acids. Per germline, CDR1 MNHEY and CDR2 SVGEGT. The CDR3 bases are TGTGCCAGCAGTGAGGGAAGATCTGGGGCCAACGTGCTGACTTTC. It specifies CASSEGRSGANVLTF.

This clone has just a few counts. A much larger clone differs by one base, so this may be a read error. The V gene is TRBV19, the J gene TRBJ1-1; D gene ambiguous. The CDR3 is 11 amino acids. Germline V gene data show CDR1 as LNHDA and CDR2 as SQIVND (reference sequence). V lost 10 bases to trimming and J lost 2 bases, with 8 bases between them. CDR3 loop: CAITVNTEAFF. CDR3 in DNA: TGTGCCATCACAGTAAACACTGAAGCTTTCTTT.

The chain is built from TRBV11-1 and TRBJ2-1; D may match TRBD1 or TRBD2 (7 bases each). Germline CDR1 is SGHAT and CDR2 is FQDESV (reference sequence). Trimming stripped 5 bases from V and 5 bases from J, with 16 bases between. This CDR3 contains 15 residues. For the CDR3, the DNA is TGTGCCAGCAGCATAGGGGGCGGGGGCCACAATGAGCAGTTCTTC. It encodes CASSIGGGGHNEQFF.

Many counts were recorded for this clone. J is TRBJ2-3 and V is TRBV29-1; no definite D call. This CDR3 comprises 12 residues. V was pared by 5 bases and J by 4 bases, with 10 bases between. CDR1 is SQVTM and CDR2 is ANQGSEA in the germline V gene. Written as DNA, the CDR3 is TGCAGCGTTACGGCTGTGGCAGATACGCAGTATTTT. This gives the protein CSVTAVADTQYF.

Judged by abundance, this clone is medium-sized (0.01 to 0.1%). The chain uses TRBV6-1 and TRBJ2-2, with 7 bases matching TRBD1. This CDR3 is built from 14 residues. The junction had 4 bases not matched to a gene; V was cut back by 6 bases and J by 3 bases. Germline-derived CDR1 and CDR2 are MNHNS and SASEGT. The CDR3, as DNA: TGTGCCAGCAGGGGGACAGACTACACCGGGGAGCTGTTTTTT. The encoded protein is CASRGTDYTGELFF.

This clone was found many times. The chain is built from TRBV24-1 and TRBJ1-2, with TRBD1 as a possible D gene (5 bases). The CDR3 totals 14 residues. Trimming took 4 bases from V and 8 from J, leaving 16 bases between them. Germline CDR1 KGHDR, CDR2 SFDVKD. Here the CDR3 DNA reads TGTGCCACCAGTGAAACCGGGACTGTCGGGGGCTACACCTTC. It yields the protein CATSETGTVGGYTF.

This clone was observed many times. J is TRBJ2-3 and V is TRBV28; D possibly corresponds to TRBD1 (5 bases). The CDR3 extends over 14 amino acids. Deletions cut 3 bases from V and 2 bases from J, with 9 bases between. The germline CDR1 and CDR2 sequences are MDHEN and SYDVKM. DNA for the CDR3: TGTGCCAGCAGTTTCGACAGACTCACAGATACGCAGTATTTT. Its protein is CASSFDRLTDTQYF.

The V and J genes are TRBV9 and TRBJ1-2; D remains ambiguous. CDR3 size: 13 residues. V lost 0 bases, J lost 0 bases, and 3 bases lay in between. Germline assignment: CDR1 SGDLS and CDR2 YYNGEE. The CDR3 reads CASSVGTNYGYTF. The CDR3 nucleotides are TGTGCCAGCAGCGTAGGCACTAACTATGGCTACACCTTC.

This clone was seen at least ten times. The chain joins TRBV29-1 to TRBJ1-1, with D hard to call. V was cut by 3 bases and J by 1 base, with 9 bases left in between. Germline lookup yields CDR1 SQVTM and CDR2 ANQGSEA. CDR3 length equals 13 residues. The CDR3 DNA reads TGCAGCGTTGACAGCCCGGAGAACACTGAAGCTTTCTTT. Its protein is CSVDSPENTEAFF.

This clone occurred many times. J is TRBJ2-1 and V is TRBV19; the match to TRBD2 covers 7 bases. The CDR3 loop spans 15 amino acids. Trimming took 5 bases from V and 4 from J; bases not matched to a gene: 8. Germline V lookup: CDR1 LNHDA, CDR2 SQIVND (reference sequence). CDR3 loop: CASSWGGTRYNEQFF. The CDR3 coding sequence is TGTGCCAGTAGTTGGGGAGGGACCCGATACAATGAGCAGTTCTTC.

This clone appeared many times. This chain joins TRBV29-1 and TRBJ2-7; D gene ambiguous. The V end was cut by 0 bases, the J end by 1 base, with 4 bases between. The CDR3 is made up of 12 amino acids. In germline, CDR1 is SQVTM, CDR2 ANQGSEA. The CDR3 sequence is CSVEDYSYEQYF. The CDR3, as DNA: TGCAGCGTTGAAGACTATTCCTACGAGCAGTACTTC.

This clone was detected many times. This rearrangement joins TRBV10-2 to TRBJ2-5; 7 bases match TRBD2. CDR1 is WSHSY and CDR2 is SAAADI in the germline V gene. The CDR3 is 13 amino acids. V was clipped by 4 bases and J by 5 bases; unmatched bases: 4. In nucleotides, the CDR3 is TGCGCCAGCAGTGGGGCGCGGGGGGAGACCCAGTACTTC. The encoded protein is CASSGARGETQYF.

This clone was counted a few times. One base away lies a much larger clone, so this may be a sequencing read error. Other nucleotide sequences from this sample produce the same CDR3. The V and J genes are TRBV6-7 and TRBJ2-7; 9 bases match TRBD2. TRBV6-7 is assigned to the ORF class and has an uncertain function. Trimming removed 6 bases from V and 2 bases from J; junction bases left unmatched: 17. This CDR3 is 18 amino acids long. The CDR3 nucleotides are TGTGCCAGCAGCCCCTTCGCAGCGGGAGGTCCATTTGCCTACGAGCAGTACTTC. Its translation is CASSPFAAGGPFAYEQYF.

This clone occurred many times. The chain recombines TRBV5-1 with TRBJ2-5, with a weak D call TRBD2 (6 bases). Germline V gene lookup returns CDR1 SGHRS and CDR2 YFSETQ. Trimming took off 6 bases at V and 4 bases at J, with 10 bases between the two ends. This CDR3 comprises 12 residues. The CDR3 DNA reads as TGCGCCAGCAAGGAGGGAGGAGAGACCCAGTACTTC. Translated: CASKEGGETQYF.

At least ten counts were recorded for this clone. The genes are TRBV20-1 and TRBJ2-5, with a tentative D call TRBD2 (6 bases). The CDR3 is 12 residues long. The germline CDR1 and CDR2 sequences are DFQATT and SNEGSKA (reference sequence). V lost 6 bases, J lost 4 bases, and 12 bases lay in between. The CDR3 DNA reads TGCAGTGCCAGCCAAGCGGGAGAGACCCAGTACTTC. Translation gives CSASQAGETQYF.

The table lists this clone with many counts. The genes are TRBV28 and TRBJ2-7; possible D gene TRBD1, 5 bases. Germline-derived CDR1 and CDR2 are MDHEN and SYDVKM. V was pared by 7 bases and J by 2 bases, with 12 bases between. The CDR3 sequence is 13 residues long. The CDR3 sequence is CASMGRATYEQYF. CDR3 nucleotide sequence: TGTGCCAGCATGGGCAGGGCTACCTACGAGCAGTACTTC.

This clone turned up a few times. The chain links TRBV10-1 to TRBJ2-1; D may be TRBD2 (5 bases). Germline lookup yields CDR1 WNHNN and CDR2 SYGVQD (reference sequence). There are 13 residues in the CDR3. Trimming pared 1 base from V and 6 bases from J, leaving 7 bases between. The CDR3 here is CASSEYEGNEQFF. In DNA form, the CDR3 reads TGCGCCAGCAGTGAGTATGAGGGCAATGAGCAGTTCTTC.

As to this clone: Germline is not matched at one junction end, which may reflect a read error. The CDR3 DNA is TGTGCCAGCTGCCAAGCATCTCAGGGGGACTATGGGAACACCATATATTTT. It encodes CASCQASQGDYGNTIYF. The chain uses TRBV3-1 and TRBJ1-3; 7 bases fit TRBD1. This CDR3 contains 17 residues. Germline CDR1 LGHDT, CDR2 YNNKEL (reference sequence).